A selection of T cell receptor beta chains follows, all from one sample in a study of shared clonotypes between healthy human individuals. Data came from immunoSEQ multiplex PCR; TCRdb stores just in-frame clones and leaves some out. The sample has approximately 700,000 clones; around 73% are singletons. Sequencing was done on a sample of memory CD4+ T cells sorted from blood. The receptors originated from a woman aged 25-40 years in good health. Both conserved end residues are trimmed from each CDR3. The D gene is left open where the match is weak.

D	V	J	CDR3
TRBD1	TRBV27	TRBJ1-2	ASSLRQGAFGYT
NA	TRBV6-6	TRBJ2-1	ASSQRYNEQF
NA	TRBV28	TRBJ2-1	ASKVHSGNEQF
TRBD1	TRBV11-3	TRBJ2-1	ASSAGQGASHEQF
TRBD1	TRBV9	TRBJ1-2	ASSVVPRGPYGYT
NA	TRBV5-1	TRBJ2-1	ASSLGSGAYNEQF
NA	TRBV28	TRBJ2-7	ASSPAGTGEQY
NA	TRBV5-6	TRBJ1-4	ASSADRGLREKLF
NA	TRBV4-2	TRBJ1-4	ASGGVAGEKLF
NA	TRBV27	TRBJ1-3	ASMIDGTSSGNTIY
TRBD1	TRBV25-1	TRBJ2-3	ASAGTATDTQY
NA	TRBV2	NA	ASSEIQGSYEQY
TRBD2	TRBV5-4	TRBJ2-2	ASSPRLAGPSGELF
NA	TRBV19	TRBJ2-7	ASRSGQSGSYEQY
TRBD2	TRBV11-3	TRBJ2-1	ASSLDSGAGGYNEQF
TRBD1	TRBV28	TRBJ1-1	ASRGGDRGHTEAF
TRBD2	TRBV5-1	TRBJ2-1	ASSLAASGYYNEQF
NA	TRBV28	TRBJ2-3	ASKGDPRDTQY
TRBD2	TRBV5-1	TRBJ2-3	ASKLALSTDTQY
NA	TRBV27	TRBJ2-1	ASSPTWGPYEQF
NA	TRBV4-1	TRBJ2-7	ASSQEQYYEQY
NA	TRBV2	TRBJ2-2	ASRRNTGDAGELF
NA	TRBV11-2	TRBJ2-3	ASSQKAGSTDTQY
TRBD2	TRBV25-1	TRBJ2-3	ASSTAGITDTQY
NA	TRBV2	TRBJ2-6	ASSVTGANVLT
NA	TRBV2	TRBJ2-1	ASSEALSSALAQF
TRBD1	TRBV7-9	TRBJ2-7	ASRLDEGAAY